This TCR beta chain was recorded in a study of blood T cell repertoires in COVID-19. Recovered Cohort 3 donors showed two negative PCRs, clearance, or symptom resolution. The germline V gene encodes CDR1 LNHDA and CDR2 SQIVND (reference sequence). The CDR3 totals 15 residues. Deletions cut 1 base from V and 6 bases from J, with 13 bases between. TCRdb's copy holds only in-frame clones and misses some; the assay was immunoSEQ multiplex PCR. The repertoire holds around 300,000 clones, with about 87% as singletons. V and J are TRBV19 and TRBJ2-1; TRBD2 is a possible D gene (5 bases). The receptor's source is a man younger than 40 who had recovered from COVID-19. The material sequenced was PBMCs or T cells enriched from blood (not recorded which). Here the CDR3 DNA reads TGTGCCAGTAGTATAGGGCTAGCTCGGTTCAATGAGCAGTTCTTC. Translation gives CASSIGLARFNEQFF.